This TCR beta chain stems from a study of identical twins. The study's findings and limits: Partial confounding of zero-insertion analyses by invariant MAIT and iNKT cells was possible.

As concerns this clonotype: The antigen remains undetermined.

TCRdb re-called the 5' RACE reads through MiXCR, storing one row per CDR3 protein. The repertoire holds fewer than 550,000 distinct CDR3 sequences, with roughly 15% as singletons. The germline V gene encodes CDR1 LGHDT and CDR2 YNNKEL (reference sequence). There are 15 residues in the CDR3. V lost 4 bases to trimming and J lost 4 bases, with 13 bases between them. The same sample was also used in a study of yellow fever vaccine responses in identical twins.

The rearrangement joins TRBV3-1 to TRBJ2-2; D possibly uses TRBD1 or TRBD2 (6 bases each). The clonotype originates from a young woman in good health. The specimen was CD4+ T cells sorted from blood. CDR3 in DNA: TGTGCCAGCAGCCGGCGGGACATGGGCACCGGGGAGCTGTTTTTT. Encoded protein: CASSRRDMGTGELFF.